The next 5 T cell receptor beta chains were all read from a single sample in a study of shared clonotypes between healthy human individuals (dated by TCRdb to about 2020). Libraries were constructed by the immunoSEQ multiplex PCR assay. Not all clones reach the TCRdb copy of this immuneACCESS table, which keeps in-frame sequences only. Checked studies attribute under half of the gap to unresolved V genes and leave the rest unexplained. For this sample the table gives approximately 2,000,000 clones, of which around 93% were detected only once. The ten largest account for 0.37% of the sample. The sample consisted of naive CD4+ T cells from PBMCs. The sample's cell subset or site, from its label and the paper: CD45RA+ positively selected. The receptor source for this set is a young man in good health. Some clones in this sample may be carry-over from other donors' samples.

The chain couples TRBV6-6 to TRBJ1-4; D remains ambiguous. Per the germline V gene, CDR1 is MNHNY and CDR2 is SVGAGI (reference sequence). The CDR3 consists of 14 residues. Trimming pared 4 bases from V and 8 bases from J, leaving 14 bases between. CDR3 region: CASSSPSRAEKLFF. CDR3 coding DNA: TGTGCCAGCAGTTCCCCCTCAAGGGCCGAAAAACTGTTTTTT.

The chain combines TRBV18 with TRBJ1-5; a possible D gene is TRBD1 (5 bases). The CDR3 spans 15 residues. Trimming removed 5 bases at V and 5 bases at J, with 16 bases between. From germline, CDR1 is KGHSH and CDR2 LQKENI. The CDR3 spells CASSSQPDRYQPQHF. The CDR3 DNA is TGTGCCAGCTCATCCCAACCCGACAGATATCAGCCCCAGCATTTT.

The CDR3 sequence: CASSLGTGNSPLHF. The CDR3 DNA reads TGTGCCAGCAGCTTAGGGACAGGGAATTCACCCCTCCACTTT. The chain uses TRBV7-9 and TRBJ1-6, with 8 bases identical to TRBD1. The germline CDR1 and CDR2 sequences are SEHNR and FQNEAQ (reference sequence). CDR3 length: 14 amino acids. V shed 1 base, J shed 7 bases, and the junction held 0 bases outside the gene matches.

This chain joins TRBV5-1 and TRBJ2-7; 12 bases map to TRBD2. The CDR3 length is 18 residues. Germline CDR1 and CDR2: SGHRS and YFSETQ. With V trimmed by 6 bases and J by 0 bases, 13 bases remained unmatched. The CDR3 nucleotides are TGCGCCAGCACCCCAGGGGCTAGCGGGAGGGCCAACTCCTACGAGCAGTACTTC. Translation gives CASTPGASGRANSYEQYF.

The gene calls are TRBV7-2 and TRBJ2-5, with 11 bases fitting TRBD1. V lost 7 bases, J lost 4 bases, and 8 bases stayed unmatched. The CDR3 covers 15 residues. In germline, CDR1 is SGHTA, CDR2 FQGNSA. As DNA, the CDR3 is TGTGCCAGCATTTATTTCGGGACAGGGGGAGAGACCCAGTACTTC. It encodes CASIYFGTGGETQYF.